Listed below are T cell receptor beta chains from one sample, sequenced in a study of regulatory T cells in long-lasting Graves disease. TCRdb re-analysed the multiplex PCR reads in MiXCR, keeping a single row per CDR3 protein. Among 600,000 to 800,000 distinct CDR3 sequences listed, around 32% were seen once. Sequenced material: peripheral blood mononuclear cells (PBMCs), taken when the disease was refractory, from a patient treated with antithyroid drugs. The receptor set was obtained from a female donor with Graves disease. Both conserved end residues are part of each CDR3. Fields, in order: D gene, J gene, clone size, V gene, CDR3 length, CDR3 DNA, CDR3 protein. The D gene is left open where the match is weak. For some rows the clone size is stated as once, few or many, or as a class when expanded; others skip it.

- TRBJ1-4 few TRBV29-1 15 TGCAGCGTCACTCACCAGGGACTCGGGAATGAAAAACTGTTTTTT CSVTHQGLGNEKLFF
TRBD1 TRBJ2-5 few TRBV24-1 15 TGTGCCACCAGTGATCCTACAGGGGGCGTAGAGACCCAGTACTTC CATSDPTGGVETQYF
- TRBJ1-5 many TRBV2 14 TGTGCCAGCCGAGGACTCTCCGCGGCCCAGCCCCAGCATTTT CASRGLSAAQPQHF
- TRBJ2-5 few TRBV2 14 TGTGCCAGCACCGTCCCCCGGGGGCGGGAGACCCAGTACTTC CASTVPRGRETQYF
TRBD2 TRBJ2-2 few TRBV20-1 15 TGCAGTGCTTGGCGGGGGGCAGGCGTCACCGGGGAGCTGTTTTTT CSAWRGAGVTGELFF
- TRBJ1-1 - TRBV29-1 13 TGCAGCGTTACGGGGGTACCGAACACTGAAGCTTTCTTT CSVTGVPNTEAFF
TRBD1 TRBJ1-5 - TRBV20-1 15 TGCAGTGCTCCTCAGGGACAGGGAAGGGATCAGCCCCAGCATTTT CSAPQGQGRDQPQHF
- TRBJ2-7 - TRBV27 15 TGTGCCAGCAGTTCCCCGGGACGGAAGTCCTACGAGCAGTACTTC CASSSPGRKSYEQYF
- TRBJ1-2 many TRBV29-1 15 TGCAGCGCTTCTTCCCCAAATGGACGGTCCTATGGCTACACCTTC CSASSPNGRSYGYTF
- TRBJ2-2 few TRBV7-3 15 TGTGCCAGCAGCTTAATAGGGAGAGAAACCGGGGAGCTGTTTTTT CASSLIGRETGELFF
- TRBJ1-6 few TRBV6-5 14 TGTGCCAGCAGTTACTCTCAGAATGATTCACCCCTCCACTTT CASSYSQNDSPLHF
- TRBJ1-1 - TRBV6-1 12 TGTGCCAGCAGGGAAGAGCAGAGTGAAGCTTTCTTT CASREEQSEAFF
TRBD2 TRBJ2-1 few TRBV12-3/TRBV12-4 20 TGTGCCAGCAGTTTATTTTGGTCCCGGACTAGCGGGAGCCTGGCAAATGAGCAGTTCTTC CASSLFWSRTSGSLANEQFF
TRBD1 TRBJ2-7 - TRBV30 15 TGTGCCTGGAGTCTTGGGACAGGGGTTTCCGACGAGCAGTACTTC CAWSLGTGVSDEQYF